Listed below are T cell receptor beta chains from one sample, sequenced in a study of CD8+ T cells in alopecia areata. Assay: immunoSEQ multiplex PCR; the TCRdb copy retains only in-frame clones and omits some. The sample yields about 180,000 clones, about 54% seen once. This material consisted of CD4+ T cells sorted from blood, taken at roughly week 55, from a patient treated with tofacitinib. All receptors derive from a human donor with alopecia areata. The CDR3 runs from the conserved cysteine through the conserved F or W. A D gene is named only where the DNA matches it firmly. Not all rows give a size; the values are once, few, many and, for expanded clones, a class.

v_gene,abundance,j_gene,d_gene,CDR3aa,CDR3nt
TRBV29-1,-,TRBJ2-7,-,CSVEAGTGTYEQYF,TGCAGCGTTGAGGCGGGGACTGGAACCTACGAGCAGTACTTC
TRBV2,-,TRBJ2-3,-,CASSESQTRADTQYF,TGTGCCAGCAGTGAATCGCAAACGAGGGCAGATACGCAGTATTTT
TRBV5-6,-,TRBJ1-2,-,CASSLLDDRYRYTF,TGTGCCAGCAGCCTCCTGGATGACAGGTATCGCTACACCTTC
TRBV10-3,-,TRBJ1-5,-,CAISPTYRGSGNQPQHF,TGTGCCATCAGTCCCACCTACCGGGGGTCTGGCAATCAGCCCCAGCATTTT
TRBV6-6,-,TRBJ2-3,-,CATNTDTQYF,TGTGCCACCAACACAGATACGCAGTATTTT
TRBV30,-,TRBJ2-6,-,CACQTHSGANVLTF,TGTGCCTGCCAAACCCACTCTGGGGCCAACGTCCTGACTTTC
TRBV25-1,-,TRBJ1-6,-,CASSGTTGHSPLHF,TGTGCCAGCAGTGGTACCACTGGCCATTCACCCCTCCACTTT
TRBV18,-,TRBJ1-2,-,CASSPGNDQGHTF,TGTGCCAGCTCACCAGGAAACGACCAGGGCCACACCTTC
TRBV30,-,TRBJ1-5,TRBD1,CAWTGQGKIQPQHF,TGTGCCTGGACGGGACAGGGGAAGATTCAGCCCCAGCATTTT
TRBV29-1,-,TRBJ2-3,TRBD2,CSVGRTSGDTQYF,TGCAGCGTTGGAAGGACTAGCGGTGATACGCAGTATTTT
TRBV6-6,-,TRBJ1-5,-,CASNIRDNQPQHF,TGTGCCAGCAACATAAGGGATAATCAGCCCCAGCATTTT
TRBV29-1,-,TRBJ1-4,-,CSVWAGVEKLFF,TGCAGCGTGTGGGCAGGGGTTGAAAAACTGTTTTTT
TRBV2,-,TRBJ2-1,-,CASSEGLRQFF,TGTGCCAGCAGTGAAGGGCTCCGGCAGTTCTTC
TRBV2,few,TRBJ2-5,TRBD1,CASRRTGQETQYF,TGTGCCAGCAGGAGGACAGGGCAAGAGACCCAGTACTTC
TRBV29-1,-,TRBJ1-5,TRBD1,CSVGTGDQPQHF,TGCAGCGTTGGGACAGGGGATCAGCCCCAGCATTTT
TRBV9,-,TRBJ1-2,-,CASSVVSYGYTF,TGTGCCAGCAGCGTAGTGAGCTATGGCTACACCTTC
TRBV6-5,few,TRBJ2-1,TRBD1,CASSYLWTGEGNEQFF,TGTGCCAGCAGTTACCTCTGGACAGGGGAAGGGAATGAGCAGTTCTTC
TRBV29-1,many,TRBJ2-6,-,CSVDGGDGANVLTF,TGCAGCGTAGACGGGGGCGATGGGGCCAACGTCCTGACTTTC
TRBV5-1,-,TRBJ2-7,-,CASSSLMDPGLKYF,TGCGCCAGCAGCTCGTTGATGGACCCGGGACTCAAGTACTTC
TRBV5-1,once,TRBJ2-7,TRBD1,CASSYTGTASSYEQYF,TGCGCCAGCAGCTATACCGGGACAGCGAGCTCCTACGAGCAGTACTTC
TRBV7-2,once,TRBJ2-7,TRBD2,CASSLGLADSYEQYF,TGTGCCAGCAGCTTAGGGCTAGCGGACTCCTACGAGCAGTACTTC
TRBV6-6,-,TRBJ2-1,-,CASSYPTGSYNEQFF,TGTGCCAGCAGTTACCCAACGGGCTCCTACAATGAGCAGTTCTTC
TRBV18,few,TRBJ1-1,TRBD1,CASSPASGGSGNTEAFF,TGTGCCAGCTCACCGGCCTCAGGGGGGTCGGGGAACACTGAAGCTTTCTTT
TRBV29-1,-,TRBJ2-1,TRBD2,CSASSSGGLNEQFF,TGCAGCGCATCCTCTAGCGGGGGGCTCAATGAGCAGTTCTTC
TRBV25-1,-,TRBJ2-3,TRBD2,CASSPWGSGGYTDTQYF,TGTGCCAGCAGTCCCTGGGGTAGCGGGGGTTACACAGATACGCAGTATTTT
TRBV5-1,-,TRBJ2-7,TRBD1,CASSLGARTGNYEQYF,TGCGCCAGCAGCTTGGGAGCGAGGACAGGAAACTACGAGCAGTACTTC
TRBV7-2,-,TRBJ2-7,-,CASSLELGVEQYF,TGTGCCAGCAGCTTGGAACTTGGGGTCGAGCAGTACTTC
TRBV13,-,TRBJ1-2,-,CASSYGPSLGGYTF,TGTGCCAGCAGTTATGGACCTTCGCTTGGTGGCTACACCTTC
TRBV7-2,once,TRBJ2-7,-,CASREQASYEQYF,TGTGCCAGCAGGGAACAGGCGTCCTACGAGCAGTACTTC
TRBV18,-,TRBJ1-1,-,CASSPAGVSRNTEAFF,TGTGCCAGCTCACCCGCGGGGGTTAGTCGGAACACTGAAGCTTTCTTT
TRBV27,-,TRBJ1-6,-,CASSLSRIGNSPLHF,TGTGCCAGCAGTTTATCCAGAATAGGTAATTCACCCCTCCACTTT
TRBV6-1,few,TRBJ1-1,TRBD1,CASSERPTGDGTEAFF,TGTGCCAGCAGTGAAAGACCGACAGGGGACGGCACTGAAGCTTTCTTT
TRBV2,-,TRBJ1-2,TRBD1,CASSKDRGDNYGYTF,TGTGCCAGCAGTAAGGACAGGGGGGATAACTATGGCTACACCTTC